This passage covers 26 T cell receptor beta chains from one sample sequenced in a study of regulatory T cells in long-lasting Graves disease. Arm-PCR of CDR3 regions with iRepertoire HTBI primers generated TCR beta libraries. TCRdb re-analysed the multiplex PCR reads in MiXCR, keeping a single row per CDR3 protein. Of 500,000 to 800,000 distinct CDR3 sequences in the sample, approximately 29% were seen once. Time point here: persistent/refractory GD, antithyroid drugs over 5 years with positive TRAb. PBMCs provided the RNA from which the TCR library was made. This specimen was peripheral blood mononuclear cells (PBMCs), taken when the disease was refractory, from a patient treated with antithyroid drugs. These receptors came from a female donor with Graves disease.

This chain links TRBV7-6 with TRBJ2-5; 13 bases are shared with TRBD2. The length of the CDR3 is 15 residues. With V trimmed by 5 bases and J by 5 bases, 5 bases remained unmatched. Germline values: CDR1 SGHVS, CDR2 FNYEAQ. The CDR3 nucleotides read TGTGCCAGCAGCCGGGGACTAGCGGGACGGGAGACCCAGTACTTC. This encodes CASSRGLAGRETQYF.

V gene TRBV9 combines with J gene TRBJ2-5; D ambiguous. The CDR3 contains 15 residues. Trimming removed 4 bases from V and 1 base from J, with 14 bases in between. Germline V CDR1 and CDR2: SGDLS, YYNGEE. The CDR3 protein is CASSPRYRSQETQYF. The CDR3 bases are TGTGCCAGCAGCCCTCGGTACAGATCCCAAGAGACCCAGTACTTC. Full variable domain (missing parts from reference TRBV9 and TRBJ2-5): DSGVTQTPKHLITATGQRVTLRCSPRSGDLSVYWYQQSLDQGLQFLIQYYNGEERAKGNILERFSAQQFPDLHSELNLSSLELGDSALYFCASSPRYRSQETQYFGPGTRLLVL.

V gene TRBV6-5 combines with J gene TRBJ1-5; D remains ambiguous. Germline-derived CDR1 and CDR2 are MNHEY and SVGAGI. V was cut by 2 bases and J by 5 bases, with 10 bases left in between. CDR3 length equals 14 residues. CDR3 region: CASSYRGVDQPQHF. CDR3 sequence (DNA): TGTGCCAGCAGTTACAGAGGCGTAGATCAGCCCCAGCATTTT.

This clonotype appeared many times. The limits of the CDR3 on the DNA are not certain, so only TCRdb's listed CDR3 is given. V usage is TRBV28 and J usage is TRBJ1-2; the tabulated D call, TRBD1, remains unverified against the DNA. The CDR3 has 15 amino acids, counting both end residues. Per the germline V gene, CDR1 is MDHEN and CDR2 is SYDVKM. This chain's CDR3 is CASSSAPGQNYGYTF.

This clonotype was counted between two and nine times. The rearrangement joins TRBV7-9 to TRBJ1-5; D might be TRBD1 (5 bases). In germline, CDR1 is SEHNR, CDR2 FQNEAQ (reference sequence). The CDR3 runs to 12 residues. With 5 bases removed from V and 13 bases from J, the gap between germline ends came to 15 bases. This CDR3 reads CASSAPGLNQHF. The DNA for the CDR3 is TGTGCCAGCAGCGCGCCGGGACTTAATCAGCATTTT.

This chain joins TRBV13 and TRBJ2-2, with D maybe TRBD2 (7 bases). The CDR3 extends over 15 amino acids. Looked up from germline, CDR1 is PRHDT and CDR2 is FYEKMQ (reference sequence). V lost 2 bases and J 5 bases, leaving 12 bases between the germline ends. The CDR3 DNA sequence: TGTGCCAGCAGCTTATTCGGGGGGCTAACCGGGGAGCTGTTTTTT. Protein: CASSLFGGLTGELFF.

The genes are TRBV3-1 and TRBJ1-2; D uncertain. Germline V gene data show CDR1 as LGHDT and CDR2 as YNNKEL (reference sequence). Trimming shortened V by 0 bases and J by 6 bases, and 20 bases separated the two germline ends. The CDR3 loop spans 17 amino acids. The CDR3 region has the DNA TGTGCCAGCAGCCAAGAAGGACGGGTGGTACAGTCTAATGGCTACACCTTC. Encoded protein: CASSQEGRVVQSNGYTF.

The V call is TRBV20-1, the J call TRBJ2-1; D may be TRBD2 (6 bases). Germline CDR1 is DFQATT and CDR2 is SNEGSKA (reference sequence). The length of the CDR3 is 13 residues. The V end was cut by 3 bases, the J end by 8 bases, with 14 bases between. In DNA, the CDR3 is TGCAGTGCTAGCGGGAGTGGTTTAGATGAGCAGTTCTTC. Translating it yields CSASGSGLDEQFF.

This clonotype was counted a few times. V usage is TRBV6-1 and J usage is TRBJ1-2, with 8 positions matching TRBD1. This CDR3 is built from 14 residues. Germline V lookup: CDR1 MNHNS, CDR2 SASEGT. V trimming: 6 bases; J trimming: 5 bases; junction bases outside the gene matches: 8. CDR3 region: CASSGLGQGYGYTF. The CDR3 nucleotides read TGTGCCAGCAGCGGACTCGGACAGGGATATGGCTACACCTTC.

This clonotype has just a few counts. The rearrangement joins TRBV19 to TRBJ2-5; a weak D match, TRBD2 (6 bases). CDR3 length equals 12 residues. Trimming took off 11 bases at V and 4 bases at J, with 14 bases between the two ends. Germline CDR1 is LNHDA and CDR2 is SQIVND (reference sequence). The CDR3 is CASGGEAETQYF. CDR3 DNA: TGTGCCTCTGGAGGGGAGGCAGAGACCCAGTACTTC.

The chain links TRBV20-1 to TRBJ2-2; 11 bases agree with TRBD2. In germline, CDR1 is DFQATT, CDR2 SNEGSKA (reference sequence). This CDR3 has 15 residues. V gave up 0 bases and J gave up 3 bases; unmatched junction bases: 0. The CDR3 DNA reads as TGCAGTGCTAGAGATAGCGGGAGGGACACCGGGGAGCTGTTTTTT. Its translation is CSARDSGRDTGELFF.

The chain has TRBV6-1 and TRBJ2-7; 11 bases align to TRBD2. With 3 bases clipped from V and 2 bases from J, the junction kept 3 bases outside the gene matches. In germline, CDR1 is MNHNS, CDR2 SASEGT. The CDR3 covers 15 residues. The CDR3: CASSETSGTAYEQYF. The CDR3 DNA is TGTGCCAGCAGTGAGACTAGCGGGACGGCCTACGAGCAGTACTTC.

The genes are TRBV13 and TRBJ1-1; no reliable D call. This CDR3 is built from 17 residues. V lost 4 bases and J 0 bases, leaving 18 bases between the germline ends. From germline, CDR1 is PRHDT and CDR2 FYEKMQ (reference sequence). The CDR3 region is CASSSTPGGNMNTEAFF. Here the CDR3 DNA reads TGTGCCAGCAGCTCAACCCCGGGAGGAAACATGAACACTGAAGCTTTCTTT.

This clonotype was detected only a few times. CDR3 amino acids: CASSQLAGGHEQYF. The CDR3 nucleotides are TGTGCCAGCAGCCAACTAGCGGGAGGACACGAGCAGTACTTC. This rearrangement joins TRBV2 to TRBJ2-7; 12 bases are a match to TRBD2. J lost 5 bases, V lost 6 bases, and 5 bases had no gene match. Germline assignment: CDR1 SNHLY and CDR2 FYNNEI. CDR3 length equals 14 residues.

This clonotype was detected a few times. The chain uses TRBV12-3 or TRBV12-4 and TRBJ2-2; 7 bases are shared with TRBD1. This CDR3 region has 15 residues. V was pared by 5 bases and J by 2 bases, with 5 bases of the junction left unmatched. This chain's CDR3 is CASSRDSFNTGELFF. CDR3 nucleotides: TGTGCCAGCAGTAGGGACAGTTTTAACACCGGGGAGCTGTTTTTT.

The CDR3 region is CASSEFGSTSGELFF. CDR3 DNA: TGTGCCAGCAGTGAATTCGGGAGTACTTCCGGGGAGCTGTTTTTT. This rearrangement joins TRBV2 to TRBJ2-2; tentative D call: TRBD2 (6 bases). Germline CDR1 SNHLY, CDR2 FYNNEI. The CDR3 extends over 15 amino acids. Trimming shortened V by 2 bases and J by 6 bases, and 13 bases separated the two germline ends.

The chain uses TRBV20-1 and TRBJ2-7; D gene uncertain. Trimming pared 3 bases from V and 3 bases from J, leaving 15 bases between. This CDR3 is built from 14 residues. Looked up from germline, CDR1 is DFQATT and CDR2 is SNEGSKA (reference sequence). CDR3 coding DNA: TGCAGTGCTAGGGGCGGAGTAAGCTACTACGAGCAGTACTTC. Its translation: CSARGGVSYYEQYF.

This clonotype was counted many times. The J gene is TRBJ2-5, the V gene TRBV11-2, with D unclear. The CDR3 has 11 residues. The V gene's germline CDR1 is SGHAT and CDR2 FQNNGV. The CDR3 sequence is CSSSQVETQYF. The CDR3 bases are TGTTCCTCTTCGCAGGTTGAGACCCAGTACTTC. The full variable domain, with the rest looked up from reference TRBV11-2 and TRBJ2-5, is EAGVAQSPRYKIIEKRQSVAFWCNPISGHATLYWYQQILGQGPKLLIQFQNNGVVDDSQLPKDRFSAERLKGVDSTLKIQPAKLEDSAVYLCSSSQVETQYFGPGTRLLVL.

The chain combines TRBV18 with TRBJ1-4; D possibly corresponds to TRBD1 (5 bases). The CDR3 is 14 amino acids. Germline V gene data show CDR1 as KGHSH and CDR2 as LQKENI. Trimming took off 3 bases at V and 8 bases at J, with 13 bases between the two ends. The chain's CDR3 is CASSPSGEGEKLFF. The CDR3 bases are TGTGCCAGCTCACCCTCGGGGGAGGGCGAAAAACTGTTTTTT.

This clonotype has more than one count but fewer than ten. This chain links TRBV7-3 with TRBJ1-1, with D possibly matching TRBD1 (6 bases). CDR1 SGHTA and CDR2 FQGTGA come from the germline V gene. This CDR3 spans 12 amino acids. Trimming pared 3 bases from V and 6 bases from J, leaving 8 bases between. CDR3 in DNA: TGTGCCAGCAGCTTCGGACAGCCTGAAGCTTTCTTT. It is translated as CASSFGQPEAFF.

The chain is built from TRBV2 and TRBJ1-3; D not resolved. Germline lookup yields CDR1 SNHLY and CDR2 FYNNEI. Trimming left V 1 base short and J 3 bases short, with 10 bases between. The CDR3 consists of 15 residues. The chain's CDR3 is CASSEGRLSGNTIYF. Written as DNA, the CDR3 is TGTGCCAGCAGTGAAGGACGTTTAAGTGGAAACACCATATATTTT.

There are a few counts of this clonotype. This sequence joins TRBV11-2 and TRBJ2-7; a possible D gene is TRBD2 (5 bases). The CDR3 contains 14 residues. CDR1 SGHAT and CDR2 FQNNGV come from the germline V gene. V was trimmed by 1 base and J by 1 base, leaving 8 bases between them. The CDR3 DNA sequence: TGTGCCAGCAGCTTAGTGCTAGCTTCCTACGAGCAGTACTTC. Protein sequence: CASSLVLASYEQYF.

This clonotype was found a few times. The V gene is TRBV12-3 or TRBV12-4, the J gene TRBJ1-1, with D maybe TRBD1 (6 bases). Deletions cut 3 bases from V and 3 bases from J, with 14 bases between. This CDR3 spans 15 amino acids. This chain's CDR3 is CASSFNRVPDTEAFF. DNA of the CDR3: TGTGCCAGCAGTTTCAACAGGGTACCGGACACTGAAGCTTTCTTT.

This clonotype appeared many times. This chain joins TRBV2 and TRBJ2-7; perhaps D is TRBD1 or TRBD2 (5 bases each). Trimming cost V 6 bases and J 4 bases, with 13 bases left between them. Germline V gene lookup returns CDR1 SNHLY and CDR2 FYNNEI. The CDR3 consists of 13 residues. CDR3 residues: CASSPGPLYEQYF. The CDR3 coding sequence is TGTGCCAGCAGCCCGGGACCACTATACGAGCAGTACTTC.

This clonotype showed up just a few times. The gene calls are TRBV12-3 or TRBV12-4 and TRBJ2-1; D is unresolved. The CDR3 is made up of 15 amino acids. Trimming took 2 bases from V and 0 from J, leaving 8 bases between them. CDR3 in amino acids: CASSLLAVSYNEQFF. The CDR3 nucleotides are TGTGCCAGCAGTTTATTGGCGGTCTCCTACAATGAGCAGTTCTTC.

The chain carries TRBV6-1 and TRBJ1-1, with D possibly being TRBD1 (5 bases). Trimming removed 7 bases from V and 0 bases from J, with 12 bases in between. Germline V CDR1 and CDR2: MNHNS, SASEGT. The CDR3 covers 14 residues. CDR3 protein: CASTKTVLNTEAFF. In DNA form, the CDR3 reads TGTGCCAGCACTAAGACAGTCCTGAACACTGAAGCTTTCTTT.